These 31 T cell receptor beta chains came from one sample sequenced in a study of Graves' ophthalmopathy and Graves' hyperthyroidism. Amplified material comprised TCR beta CDR3 regions derived from RNA transcripts. First-round RT-PCR used HTBI primers; second-round multiplex PCR followed. TCRdb analysed the multiplex PCR reads with MiXCR anew, one entry per CDR3 protein. The sample has over a million distinct CDR3 sequences; about two fifths are singletons. The specimen was peripheral blood or thyroid tissue (not recorded which). All receptors derive from an adult man with Graves' hyperthyroidism.

The rearrangement joins TRBV6-1 to TRBJ1-5; 10 positions agree with TRBD1. CDR3 length equals 14 residues. CDR1 is MNHNS, CDR2 SASEGT, per germline. V lost 7 bases to trimming and J lost 5 bases; unmatched junction nucleotides: 5. The CDR3 loop reads CASIKGQGYQPQHF. Written as DNA, the CDR3 is TGTGCCAGCATTAAGGGACAGGGGTATCAGCCCCAGCATTTT.

This clonotype has just a few counts. This sequence joins TRBV24-1 and TRBJ1-2, with TRBD1 as a possible D gene (5 bases). V lost 7 bases and J 10 bases, leaving 24 bases between the germline ends. The germline gives CDR1 KGHDR, CDR2 SFDVKD. The CDR3 sequence is 15 residues long. The CDR3 sequence: CATSPWGGDRENYTF. The CDR3, as DNA: TGTGCCACCAGCCCGTGGGGGGGAGACCGGGAGAACTACACCTTC.

This clonotype was counted many times. The gene calls are TRBV15 and TRBJ1-6, with D tentatively TRBD1 (5 bases). Germline V CDR1 and CDR2: LNHNV, YYDKDF (reference sequence). Trimming shortened V by 1 base and J by 10 bases, and 11 bases separated the two germline ends. The CDR3 consists of 14 residues. DNA of the CDR3: TGTGCCACCAGCAGAGTGGGGGACGCCTCACCCCTCCACTTT. This sequence encodes CATSRVGDASPLHF.

On this clonotype: A much larger clone is a single base away; this may be a read error. V usage is TRBV5-1 and J usage is TRBJ2-6; D not certain. Germline CDR1 SGHRS, CDR2 YFSETQ. The CDR3 has 19 amino acids. This CDR3 is CAGSLVTGGKGSGANVLTF. CDR3 sequence (DNA): TGCGCCGGCAGCTTGGTCACTGGCGGTAAGGGTTCTGGGGCCAACGTCCTGACTTTC.

The rearrangement joins TRBV20-1 to TRBJ2-7; no firm D call. The CDR3 is 12 amino acids. Germline CDR1 is DFQATT and CDR2 is SNEGSKA (reference sequence). The V end lost 6 bases, the J end lost 3 bases, and 12 bases lay between the germline ends. This CDR3 is CSAPIANYEQYF. As DNA, the CDR3 is TGCAGTGCCCCGATAGCTAACTACGAGCAGTACTTC.

This clonotype was detected many times. The rearrangement links TRBV2 to TRBJ1-2, with 7 bases matching TRBD1. The CDR3 is 13 amino acids. CDR1 SNHLY and CDR2 FYNNEI come from the germline V gene. Losses at the gene ends were 6 bases for V and 7 bases for J; bases not matched to a gene: 8. CDR3 sequence reads: CASSEGQPGGYTF. Here the CDR3 DNA reads TGTGCCAGCAGCGAGGGACAGCCCGGTGGCTACACCTTC.

About this clonotype itself: The junction differs from germline at one of its ends, possibly a read error. The rearrangement links TRBV10-3 to TRBJ2-7; 11 bases are a match to TRBD2. This CDR3 has 14 amino acids. The germline gives CDR1 ENHRY, CDR2 SYGVKD. The CDR3 here is CASSRLAGPYEQYF. CDR3 in DNA: TGTGCCAGCAGTCGACTAGCGGGGCCCTACGAGCAGTACTTC.

The CDR3 nucleotides read TGCAGCGTTGAAGATTACGGGTCGTGGGGAAACTATGGCTACACCTTC. Protein product: CSVEDYGSWGNYGYTF. V gene TRBV29-1 combines with J gene TRBJ1-2, with D unclear. The CDR3 totals 16 residues. The V gene lost 0 bases and the J gene lost 2 bases, with 16 bases spanning the gap. CDR1 is SQVTM and CDR2 is ANQGSEA in the germline V gene.

There are many counts of this clonotype. The chain carries TRBV29-1 and TRBJ1-2; 8 bases align to TRBD1. The CDR3 has 16 amino acids. Germline V CDR1 and CDR2: SQVTM, ANQGSEA. V lost 6 bases to trimming and J lost 4 bases; unmatched junction nucleotides: 16. CDR3 loop: CSVEGRDRGSFYGYTF. The CDR3 DNA reads as TGCAGCGTGGAGGGCCGTGACAGGGGATCTTTCTATGGCTACACCTTC.

This CDR3 is CASSESWGTASLLASEQYF. CDR3 DNA sequence: TGTGCCAGCAGTGAATCGTGGGGGACCGCTAGTCTTCTAGCTTCCGAGCAGTACTTC. The chain couples TRBV25-1 to TRBJ2-7; the D gene could be TRBD1 or TRBD2 (5 bases each). Germline CDR1 is MGHDK and CDR2 is SYGVNS. Trimming cost V 1 base and J 6 bases, with 28 bases left between them. CDR3 length: 19 amino acids.

There are many counts of this clonotype. The chain is built from TRBV11-2 and TRBJ1-4; TRBD1 matches 11 bases. This CDR3 region has 15 residues. The V segment lost 6 bases and the J segment 6 bases; nucleotides outside the gene matches: 6. Germline assignment: CDR1 SGHAT and CDR2 FQNNGV. DNA of the CDR3: TGTGCCAGCAGTCAGAGGACAGGGGGCCATGAAAAACTGTTTTTT. This sequence encodes CASSQRTGGHEKLFF.

In the case of this clonotype: At one of its ends the junction is not consistent with the germline gene, which may arise from a read error. CDR3 bases: TGCGCCAGCAGCCAAGATGGGGGGATGAGGGAAAAACTGTTTTTT. This sequence encodes CASSQDGGMREKLFF. The V gene is TRBV9, the J gene TRBJ1-4; possibly TRBD1 for D (5 bases). The CDR3 loop spans 15 amino acids. Germline loops: CDR1 SGDLS, CDR2 YYNGEE.

This clonotype was counted only a few times. The V call is TRBV10-2, the J call TRBJ2-7; weak D call: TRBD1 (6 bases). This CDR3 has 14 amino acids. V dropped 2 bases and J dropped 4 bases, with 12 bases sitting between them. Per germline, CDR1 WSHSY and CDR2 SAAADI. The CDR3 sequence is CASSEPDSLYEQYF. CDR3 DNA: TGCGCCAGCAGTGAGCCGGACAGTCTTTACGAGCAGTACTTC.

The V call is TRBV7-9, the J call TRBJ1-1; TRBD1 matches at 7 bases. Germline CDR1 reads SEHNR; CDR2 reads FQNEAQ (reference sequence). This CDR3 comprises 14 residues. The trim removed 5 bases at V and 5 bases at J, leaving 8 bases unmatched. The CDR3, as DNA: TGTGCCAGCAGCACCACAGGGGATATAACTGAAGCTTTCTTT. This gives the protein CASSTTGDITEAFF.

This clonotype has ten or more counts. The rearrangement uses TRBV5-1 and TRBJ1-2, with D uncertain. The V gene's germline CDR1 is SGHRS and CDR2 YFSETQ. Between the trimmed V and J ends, which lost 3 bases and 5 bases, there was a span of 17 bases. This CDR3 is 15 amino acids long. CDR3 nucleotide sequence: TGCGCCAGCAGCTCGGACGACCGTTTGGGGTATGGCTACACCTTC. It yields the protein CASSSDDRLGYGYTF.

This clonotype was found many times. The V call is TRBV20-1, the J call TRBJ1-5; 12 nucleotides agree with TRBD1. The CDR3 consists of 16 residues. Looked up from germline, CDR1 is DFQATT and CDR2 is SNEGSKA (reference sequence). Unmatched junction bases numbered 11, after V lost 5 bases and J lost 6 bases. DNA for the CDR3: TGCAGTGCTTTCTCGGGGGGGACAGGGGGCCCTCAGCCCCAGCATTTT. As protein: CSAFSGGTGGPQPQHF.

This clonotype occurred once. This chain links TRBV4-1 with TRBJ1-1; the D is unclear. The CDR3 runs to 14 residues. Germline CDR1 and CDR2: MGHRA and YSYEKL. V lost 4 bases and J 4 bases, leaving 13 bases between the germline ends. The CDR3 DNA follows: TGCGCCAGCAGCCCCCTTGTGGTGGGCACTGAAGCTTTCTTT. It translates to CASSPLVVGTEAFF.

J is TRBJ1-6 and V is TRBV2; 8 bases fit TRBD1. This CDR3 spans 15 amino acids. Trimming took 6 bases from V and 9 from J; bases not matched to a gene: 10. Germline V gene data show CDR1 as SNHLY and CDR2 as FYNNEI. As DNA, the CDR3 is TGTGCCAGCAGAGTAACAGGGGGAGGTACTTCACCCCTCCACTTT. It is translated as CASRVTGGGTSPLHF.

This clonotype was picked up many times. The J gene is TRBJ1-4, the V gene TRBV7-2; 9 bases are shared with TRBD1. This CDR3 region has 19 residues. Germline V gives CDR1 SGHTA, CDR2 FQGNSA. J was trimmed by 4 bases and V by 5 bases; bases with no gene match: 17. CDR3 loop: CASSPAGTGWWRGNEKLFF. CDR3 coding DNA: TGTGCCAGCAGCCCAGCCGGGACAGGGTGGTGGCGGGGTAATGAAAAACTGTTTTTT.

This clonotype was observed a few times. V usage is TRBV6-1 and J usage is TRBJ2-7; D remains unclear. CDR1 and CDR2 (germline): MNHNS, SASEGT. With 5 bases removed from V and 3 bases from J, the gap between germline ends came to 17 bases. The CDR3 has 15 residues. CDR3 amino acids: CASSNSGRNHYEQYF. As DNA, the CDR3 is TGTGCCAGCAGTAATAGTGGGCGGAACCACTACGAGCAGTACTTC.

To note about this clonotype: The junction differs from germline at one of its ends, possibly a read error. The J gene is TRBJ1-5, the V gene TRBV20-1, with TRBD1 matching 8 bases. Germline CDR1 reads DFQATT; CDR2 reads SNEGSKA (reference sequence). The CDR3 is 14 amino acids. CDR3 sequence (DNA): TGCAGTGCTGGAGACAACAGGGGGAATCAGCCCCAGCATTTT. Its protein product is CSAGDNRGNQPQHF.

This sequence joins TRBV7-8 and TRBJ1-5, with 9 bases aligning to TRBD1. V was pared by 5 bases and J by 5 bases, with 10 bases of the junction left unmatched. This CDR3 spans 16 amino acids. CDR1 is SGHVS and CDR2 is FQNEAQ in the germline V gene. In DNA, the CDR3 is TGTGCCAGCAGCCAGGGACAGGGTCCCGGGGATCAGCCCCAGCATTTT. Translation: CASSQGQGPGDQPQHF.

This clonotype appeared a single time. This chain links TRBV7-8 with TRBJ2-6, with TRBD1 matching 8 bases. J was trimmed by 4 bases and V by 5 bases; bases with no gene match: 10. CDR3 length: 17 residues. CDR1 is SGHVS and CDR2 is FQNEAQ in the germline V gene. CDR3 in DNA: TGTGCCAGCAGCCCGGGACAGGACCGAACCGGGGCCAACGTCCTGACTTTC. Amino acid sequence: CASSPGQDRTGANVLTF.

At least ten counts were recorded for this clonotype. The V call is TRBV2, the J call TRBJ2-7; perhaps TRBD2 as D (7 bases). The CDR3 sequence is 15 residues long. V gave up 2 bases and J gave up 4 bases, with 15 bases separating them. The germline gives CDR1 SNHLY, CDR2 FYNNEI. The CDR3 spells CASSEWGGGSYEQYF. The CDR3 DNA reads TGTGCCAGCAGTGAATGGGGCGGGGGCAGTTACGAGCAGTACTTC. Full variable domain (rest looked up from reference TRBV2 and TRBJ2-7): EPEVTQTPSHQVTQMGQEVILRCVPISNHLYFYWYRQILGQKVEFLVSFYNNEISEKSEIFDDQFSVERPDGSNFTLKIRSTKLEDSAMYFCASSEWGGGSYEQYFGPGTRLTVT.

This clonotype occurred a few times. This chain joins TRBV6-6 and TRBJ1-5; the match to TRBD1 covers 10 bases. The CDR3 runs to 16 residues. V trimming: 3 bases; J trimming: 7 bases; junction bases outside the gene matches: 9. Germline-derived CDR1 and CDR2 are MNHNY and SVGAGI (reference sequence). The CDR3 protein is CASSYRGGTGDQPQHF. The CDR3 nucleotides read TGTGCCAGCAGTTATCGGGGCGGGACAGGGGACCAGCCCCAGCATTTT.

This chain links TRBV7-9 with TRBJ2-5; no firm D call. Near its end, the DNA agrees better with TRBJ2-1, so the J call may be wrong. Germline-derived CDR1 and CDR2 are SEHNR and FQNEAQ (reference sequence). The CDR3 contains 14 residues. This CDR3 reads CASSFGPIEAEQFF. The CDR3 nucleotides read TGTGCCAGCAGCTTCGGCCCGATAGAGGCTGAGCAGTTCTTC.

The rearrangement uses TRBV29-1 and TRBJ1-2, with 7 bases matching TRBD1. There are 14 residues in the CDR3. V was clipped by 8 bases and J by 1 base; unmatched bases: 10. Germline V gives CDR1 SQVTM, CDR2 ANQGSEA. The CDR3 loop reads CSSTRDRHNYGYTF. DNA for the CDR3: TGCAGCTCGACCCGGGACAGACATAACTATGGCTACACCTTC.

This chain connects TRBV7-9 to TRBJ2-5; D unresolved. From germline, CDR1 is SEHNR and CDR2 FQNEAQ (reference sequence). V was clipped by 0 bases and J by 5 bases, with 10 bases between them. The CDR3 spans 14 residues. The CDR3: CASSLARQWETQYF. CDR3 nucleotides: TGTGCCAGCAGCTTAGCAAGGCAGTGGGAGACCCAGTACTTC.

The rearrangement uses TRBV2 and TRBJ2-7; TRBD2 aligns across 7 bases. V gave up 5 bases and J gave up 4 bases; unmatched junction bases: 11. Per germline, CDR1 SNHLY and CDR2 FYNNEI. The CDR3 spans 15 residues. The CDR3, as DNA: TGTGCCAGCAGTTTATTGTGGGAGGGCCCTTACGAGCAGTACTTC. Translating gives CASSLLWEGPYEQYF.

This clonotype was recorded many times. The rearrangement links TRBV11-2 to TRBJ2-2; D is ambiguous. V lost 3 bases and J lost 0, with 8 bases in between. This CDR3 is 15 amino acids long. Germline CDR1 reads SGHAT; CDR2 reads FQNNGV. CDR3 bases: TGTGCCAGCAGCTTGTGGCGGACGAACACCGGGGAGCTGTTTTTT. This translates into CASSLWRTNTGELFF. Drawing the rest from reference TRBV11-2 and TRBJ2-2, the complete variable domain is EAGVAQSPRYKIIEKRQSVAFWCNPISGHATLYWYQQILGQGPKLLIQFQNNGVVDDSQLPKDRFSAERLKGVDSTLKIQPAKLEDSAVYLCASSLWRTNTGELFFGEGSRLTVL.

In its sample, this clonotype was seen many times. V is TRBV10-3 and J is TRBJ2-7; D is possibly TRBD2 (6 bases). Germline V gene data show CDR1 as ENHRY and CDR2 as SYGVKD. V lost 11 bases, J lost 0 bases, and 17 bases lay in between. The CDR3 is 14 residues long. As DNA, the CDR3 is TGTGCCTCAATGCGCGGCGGGAACTCCTACGAGCAGTACTTC. This sequence encodes CASMRGGNSYEQYF.